Listed here are 18 T cell receptor beta chains from one sample, sequenced in a study of shared clonotypes between healthy human individuals. Profiling relied on immunoSEQ multiplex PCR, and the TCRdb table lists in-frame clones only, not all of them. The sample records roughly 700,000 clones, about 92% being singletons. Sequencing was done on a sample of memory CD8+ T cells from PBMCs. Noted subset: CD45RO+ cells pooled with CCR7-negative TemRA cells. Receptor source: a man younger than 30 in good health. Some clones in this sample may be carry-over from other donors' samples.

J is TRBJ2-7 and V is TRBV5-1, with D possibly matching TRBD1 (5 bases). The ends were cut back, 0 bases at V and 3 bases at J, with 10 bases in the middle. Germline V lookup: CDR1 SGHRS, CDR2 YFSETQ. The CDR3 is 14 residues long. In nucleotides, the CDR3 is TGCGCCAGCAGCTTGGGACAGCCTATCTACGAGCAGTACTTC. It specifies CASSLGQPIYEQYF. Complete variable domain (other parts from reference TRBV5-1 and TRBJ2-7): KAGVTQTPRYLIKTRGQQVTLSCSPISGHRSVSWYQQTPGQGLQFLFEYFSETQRNKGNFPGRFSGRQFSNSRSEMNVSTLELGDSALYLCASSLGQPIYEQYFGPGTRLTVT.

V usage is TRBV7-8 and J usage is TRBJ2-2; D perhaps matches TRBD2 (6 bases). This CDR3 has 18 residues. With 3 bases removed from V and 4 bases from J, the gap between germline ends came to 21 bases. Per the germline V gene, CDR1 is SGHVS and CDR2 is FQNEAQ. The CDR3 is CASSLGPTYLATTGELFF. The CDR3 nucleotides read TGTGCCAGCAGCTTGGGTCCTACTTACCTAGCGACCACCGGGGAGCTGTTTTTT.

V is TRBV14 and J is TRBJ2-1; D is unclear. CDR1 is SGHDN, CDR2 FVKESK, per germline. The V end was cut by 3 bases, the J end by 9 bases, with 12 bases between. This CDR3 is 13 amino acids long. The CDR3 nucleotides are TGTGCCAGCAGCCACGTCGGTTGGAGTGAGCAGTTCTTC. Protein: CASSHVGWSEQFF.

This rearrangement joins TRBV7-6 to TRBJ2-7; 8 bases fit TRBD2. The CDR3 consists of 20 residues. Per the germline V gene, CDR1 is SGHVS and CDR2 is FNYEAQ. The ends lost 5 bases at V and 2 bases at J; junction bases unmatched: 23. CDR3 in DNA: TGTGCCAGCAGCCATTTGGAGCCAGCGGGAGCCCTCCCGGGGCCCTACGAGCAGTACTTC. Its translation: CASSHLEPAGALPGPYEQYF.

This chain connects TRBV10-3 to TRBJ1-1; 9 bases align to TRBD1. CDR1 is ENHRY, CDR2 SYGVKD, per germline. The CDR3 extends over 16 amino acids. The ends lost 7 bases at V and 0 bases at J; junction bases unmatched: 9. CDR3 sequence: CAIKGTGSPMNTEAFF. In DNA, the CDR3 is TGTGCCATCAAGGGGACAGGGAGCCCTATGAACACTGAAGCTTTCTTT.

The chain recombines TRBV18 with TRBJ2-7; 7 bases fit TRBD2. This CDR3 is built from 15 residues. Losses at the gene ends were 0 bases for V and 3 bases for J; bases not matched to a gene: 5. From germline, CDR1 is KGHSH and CDR2 LQKENI. The CDR3 loop reads CASSPPASGLYEQYF. The CDR3 DNA is TGTGCCAGCTCACCACCCGCTAGCGGCCTCTACGAGCAGTACTTC.

V is TRBV7-8 and J is TRBJ2-1; 10 positions agree with TRBD2. This CDR3 comprises 17 residues. Trimming at V came to 4 bases and at J to 7 bases, leaving 13 bases not matched to a gene. Per the germline V gene, CDR1 is SGHVS and CDR2 is FQNEAQ. The CDR3 DNA reads as TGTGCCAGCAGCTCCCGCCTAGCGGGAGCAGGGGGGAATGAGCAGTTCTTC. Translated, it gives CASSSRLAGAGGNEQFF.

This clone was seen once. CDR3 nucleotide sequence: TGCAGCACGAGGGTTAAGGGAAGGAGGGCCCAGTACTTC. Amino acid sequence: CSTRVKGRRAQYF. The chain is built from TRBV29-1 and TRBJ2-5; weak D call: TRBD2 (6 bases). With 8 bases removed from V and 9 bases from J, the gap between germline ends came to 22 bases. Germline CDR1 SQVTM, CDR2 ANQGSEA. The CDR3 covers 13 residues.

This chain joins TRBV23-1 and TRBJ2-7; perhaps TRBD1 as D (5 bases). TRBV23-1 is an ORF, and what it does is uncertain. The ends were cut back, 4 bases at V and 4 bases at J, with 20 bases in the middle. The CDR3 extends over 16 amino acids. The CDR3 DNA is TGCGCCAGCAGTCCGAAACCCCTAGACAGTCCTTACGAGCAGTACTTC. Translated: CASSPKPLDSPYEQYF.

The chain is built from TRBV19 and TRBJ2-7, with D perhaps matching TRBD1 or TRBD2 (7 bases each). Germline CDR1 and CDR2: LNHDA and SQIVND (reference sequence). Trimming removed 4 bases from V and 6 bases from J, with 16 bases in between. This CDR3 is 14 amino acids long. The CDR3: CASSRQGGRSEQYF. For the CDR3, the DNA is TGTGCCAGTAGTAGACAGGGAGGGCGAAGCGAGCAGTACTTC.

The V gene is TRBV27, the J gene TRBJ1-5; no definite D call. Germline V gene lookup returns CDR1 MNHEY and CDR2 SMNVEV (reference sequence). Trimming took 0 bases from V and 5 from J, leaving 8 bases between them. The CDR3 runs 14 residues. The CDR3 sequence is CASSLSGRHQPQHF. CDR3 bases: TGTGCCAGCAGTTTATCCGGCAGACATCAGCCCCAGCATTTT.

About this clone: This sample includes further DNA sequences coding for the same CDR3. The chain has TRBV9 and TRBJ2-7; the D is unclear. Germline lookup yields CDR1 SGDLS and CDR2 YYNGEE. V lost 0 bases, J lost 4 bases, and 11 bases lay in between. The CDR3 has 14 amino acids. CDR3: CASSVVPGSYEQYF. The DNA of the CDR3 is TGTGCCAGCAGCGTAGTCCCCGGCAGTTACGAGCAGTACTTC.

This chain joins TRBV12-5 and TRBJ1-3; D ambiguous. The V gene's germline CDR1 is LGHNT and CDR2 FRNRAP. Between the trimmed V and J ends, which lost 1 base and 0 bases, there was a span of 10 bases. This CDR3 comprises 16 residues. The CDR3 region has the DNA TGTGCTAGTGGTTTGGACCTGATAGACTCTGGAAACACCATATATTTT. This encodes CASGLDLIDSGNTIYF.

The DNA of the CDR3 is TGTGCCAGCAGCCAAGCCACCGGGACTAGCGGAATCTACGAGCAGTACTTC. It translates to CASSQATGTSGIYEQYF. The chain joins TRBV4-2 to TRBJ2-7; 11 bases match TRBD2. Germline V gene data show CDR1 as LGHNA and CDR2 as YNFKEQ. V lost 1 base to trimming and J lost 3 bases; unmatched junction nucleotides: 8. CDR3 length: 17 residues.

This chain connects TRBV19 to TRBJ1-4, with D unclear. V shed 6 bases and J shed 1 base, with 15 bases lying between them. The CDR3 contains 16 residues. Germline V lookup: CDR1 LNHDA, CDR2 SQIVND (reference sequence). The CDR3 DNA is TGTGCCAGTAGGTCGGGCCTGAAGGGAACTAATGAAAAACTGTTTTTT. Translating it yields CASRSGLKGTNEKLFF.

In its sample, this clone was seen a few times. The chain joins TRBV19 to TRBJ1-1; perhaps TRBD1 as D (5 bases). V lost 6 bases and J lost 7, with 15 bases in between. CDR3 length: 13 amino acids. CDR1 is LNHDA, CDR2 SQIVND, per germline (reference sequence). CDR3 residues: CASSQKGDSEAFF. In DNA form, the CDR3 reads TGTGCCAGTAGCCAAAAGGGCGACAGTGAAGCTTTCTTT.

The chain links TRBV6-6 to TRBJ2-3; 8 bases match TRBD1. V lost 5 bases, J lost 9 bases, and 1 base stayed unmatched. The CDR3 has 11 residues. Germline CDR1 and CDR2: MNHNY and SVGAGI (reference sequence). Here the CDR3 reads CASSGTGTQYF. The CDR3 coding sequence is TGTGCCAGCAGTGGGACAGGAACGCAGTATTTT.

This rearrangement joins TRBV4-1 to TRBJ1-2; no clear D. The CDR3 consists of 15 residues. The V gene's germline CDR1 is MGHRA and CDR2 YSYEKL. V was pared by 0 bases and J by 0 bases, with 8 bases between. CDR3 sequence reads: CASSQEPAANYGYTF. The CDR3 DNA reads as TGCGCCAGCAGCCAAGAACCCGCAGCTAACTATGGCTACACCTTC.